This T cell receptor beta chain is from a study of T-cell reconstitution after alpha-beta-depleted transplantation in children. This clonotype has just a few counts. Unique molecular identifiers tagged the TCRbeta library. TCRdb fed the PCR reads into MiXCR, producing one record per CDR3 protein. This table holds around 380,000 distinct CDR3 sequences, about 11% found once. Trimming pared 6 bases from V and 3 bases from J, leaving 14 bases between. The CDR3 has 14 residues. Germline CDR1 is SNHLY and CDR2 is FYNNEI. The TCR originated in a human donor who donated a stem cell graft to a child with acute myeloid leukemia. J is TRBJ2-5 and V is TRBV2; D not certain. The source was PBMCs from the stem cell graft donor, collected from the stem cell graft. The CDR3 loop reads CASSARRTKETQYF. The CDR3 bases are TGTGCCAGCAGCGCCCGGCGGACCAAAGAGACCCAGTACTTC.